The T cell receptor (beta chain) described here comes from a study of Ad26.COV2.S vaccination and SARS-CoV-2 variants. Regarding treatment: approximately 18 received Ad26.COV2.S at low or high dose, single or two shots; roughly five received placebo; per-sample allocation not given. Material that was analyzed had been drawn on day 63 after the first vaccine or placebo injection. Donation came from an adult in Boston who was aged 18-55 years. SARS-CoV-2 spike from the Wuhan strain was encoded by the vaccine, an Ad26 vector. Libraries were prepared by immunoSEQ multiplex PCR; TCRdb keeps only in-frame clonotypes and omits some of them. The sample holds 380,000 or so clones, less than 90% seen once. The sequence was obtained from a person aged 18 to 59 who received the Ad26.COV2.S COVID-19 vaccine or a placebo. Sequencing was performed on peripheral blood, taken in a trial of Ad26.COV2.S vaccine versus placebo.

CDR3 DNA: TGTGCCAGCAGTTTAGAGTCCCTCCAAGAGACCCAGTACTTC. Translating gives CASSLESLQETQYF. The rearrangement joins TRBV28 to TRBJ2-5; no firm D call. CDR3 length equals 14 residues. Germline V gene sequence: CDR1 MDHEN, CDR2 SYDVKM. V lost 2 bases, J lost 1 base, and 8 bases lay in between.